These T cell receptor beta chains were read from a single sample in a study of blood T cells in healthy people across ages. MiXCR was run by TCRdb on the 5' RACE reads, yielding one entry per CDR3 protein. In the table there are about 940,000 distinct CDR3 sequences, under 50% of which are singletons. The source material was blood. These receptors were taken from a young man in good health. Both conserved end residues are part of each CDR3. The order of the fields is D gene, clone size, J gene, V gene, CDR3 DNA, CDR3 protein. A D gene is named only where the DNA matches it firmly. Expanded clones get a size class; other rows say once, few or many, or leave the size out.

TRBD2 | - | TRBJ2-7 | TRBV4-1 | TGCGCCAGCAGCCGGGGACTAGCGGGGGGGCAGGAGGCCCAGTACTTC | CASSRGLAGGQEAQYF
- | - | TRBJ2-7 | TRBV28 | TGTGCCAGCCGGGACTCAAACTACGAGCAGTACTTC | CASRDSNYEQYF
TRBD1 | - | TRBJ2-7 | TRBV7-9 | TGTGCCAGCAGCCAGACAGGGCCCGAGCAGTACTTC | CASSQTGPEQYF
- | many | TRBJ2-5 | TRBV20-1 | TGCAGTGCTAGGGAGGGGGGAGAGACCCAGTACTTC | CSAREGGETQYF
- | few | TRBJ2-1 | TRBV11-2 | TGTGCCAGCAGCCCTCCCAACCCCACAGGGCCCTACAATGAGCAGTTCTTC | CASSPPNPTGPYNEQFF
- | - | TRBJ2-5 | TRBV2 | TGTGCCAGCAGTGATTTGGACAGTGGGTACCAAGAGACCCAGTACTTC | CASSDLDSGYQETQYF
TRBD2 | - | TRBJ2-1 | TRBV6-1 | TGTGCCAGCAGCGGCTCCCCCGGGGGGGACAATGAGCAGTTCTTC | CASSGSPGGDNEQFF
- | few | TRBJ2-3 | TRBV20-1 | TGCAGTGGGAACGACGGCACAGATACGCAGTATTTT | CSGNDGTDTQYF
- | - | TRBJ1-2 | TRBV14 | TGTGCCAGCAGCCAGGACCGCTGGGGGGGTGGCTGCACCTTC | CASSQDRWGGGCTF
TRBD2 | - | TRBJ2-3 | TRBV4-2 | TGTGCCAGCAGCCAAGGGTGGAGTAGCGGGGGTACAGATACGCAGTATTTT | CASSQGWSSGGTDTQYF
- | - | TRBJ1-6 | TRBV19 | TGTGCCAGTAGCGACGTGCAACTGCGACCCCTCCACTTT | CASSDVQLRPLHF
- | - | TRBJ2-1 | TRBV5-1 | TGCGCCAGCAGCTTGGCTCAGGGGACCTGGAATGAGCAGTTCTTC | CASSLAQGTWNEQFF
- | - | TRBJ2-7 | TRBV5-1 | TGCGCCAGCAGCTGGGACAATACCTACGAGCAGTACTTC | CASSWDNTYEQYF
TRBD2 | once | TRBJ2-3 | TRBV10-3 | TGTGCCAACAGTGAGGCGGGGGGGCCAACAGATACGCAGTATTTT | CANSEAGGPTDTQYF
TRBD1 | few | TRBJ1-1 | TRBV29-1 | TGCAGCGTCCCAAAGGGGGGTGCAGGGGGCACTGAAGCTTTCTTT | CSVPKGGAGGTEAFF
- | - | TRBJ1-1 | TRBV20-1 | TGCAGTGTGCGATCGGGGAACACTGAAGCTTTCTTT | CSVRSGNTEAFF
TRBD1 | - | TRBJ1-1 | TRBV29-1 | TGCAGCGCGGGTGGGGGGACAGGCACTGAAGCTTTCTTT | CSAGGGTGTEAFF
- | many | TRBJ1-5 | TRBV7-2 | TGTGCCAGCAGCTTAGATATATGGGCGGCTGATCAGCCCCAGCATTTT | CASSLDIWAADQPQHF
TRBD1 | once | TRBJ2-7 | TRBV6-5 | TGTGCCGGCAGTTTGTCCGGACAGGGATCACACCACGAGCAGTACTTC | CAGSLSGQGSHHEQYF
TRBD1 | - | TRBJ1-1 | TRBV5-6 | TGTGCCAGCAGCAACAGACAGGGGGGCTGGTACACTGAAGCTTTCTTT | CASSNRQGGWYTEAFF
- | - | TRBJ2-1 | TRBV7-6 | TGTGCCAGCAGCCCCCGCCAGGGAGACCCCTACAATGAGCAGTTCTTC | CASSPRQGDPYNEQFF
- | - | TRBJ1-2 | TRBV19 | TGTGCCAGTACGACAACAACTAACTATGGCTACACCTTC | CASTTTTNYGYTF